The present TCR beta chain was sequenced within a study of CD8+ T cells in alopecia areata. Study-level information: Donors of skin were C3H/HeJ mice aged 6-12 months with spontaneous alopecia, and recipients were approximately 6-11-week-old female C3H/HeJ mice.

Regarding this clone: Its cognate antigen is unknown. Each gene name is a mouse one. The read falls 4 residues short of the CDR3 end, and the missing part is taken from the germline J gene.

It was cDNA, reverse transcribed from extracted RNA, that served as the sequencing template. Only in-frame clones appear in the TCRdb table, and some are missing; sequencing was by immunoSEQ multiplex PCR. The specimen has about 120,000 clones, none found just once. Study-level points and caveats: Relative to normal scalp, lesional scalp, especially alopecia totalis/universalis, showed higher clonality. In patients, TCRs were shared less clearly than in mice, and HLA may possibly be involved.

The V gene's germline CDR1 is NNHDY and CDR2 SYVADS. The length of the CDR3 is 13 residues. Specimen: lesional skin. The chain recombines TRBV13-3 with TRBJ2-5; D remains ambiguous. The sequence was collected from a C3H/HeJ mouse with alopecia areata. Strain haplotype (MHC): H2-k. The part of the CDR3 DNA that was read is TGTGCCAGCAGTGATCGCAGCGGAGAC. Encoded protein: CASSDRSGD. The whole CDR3 reads CASSDRSGDTQYF.